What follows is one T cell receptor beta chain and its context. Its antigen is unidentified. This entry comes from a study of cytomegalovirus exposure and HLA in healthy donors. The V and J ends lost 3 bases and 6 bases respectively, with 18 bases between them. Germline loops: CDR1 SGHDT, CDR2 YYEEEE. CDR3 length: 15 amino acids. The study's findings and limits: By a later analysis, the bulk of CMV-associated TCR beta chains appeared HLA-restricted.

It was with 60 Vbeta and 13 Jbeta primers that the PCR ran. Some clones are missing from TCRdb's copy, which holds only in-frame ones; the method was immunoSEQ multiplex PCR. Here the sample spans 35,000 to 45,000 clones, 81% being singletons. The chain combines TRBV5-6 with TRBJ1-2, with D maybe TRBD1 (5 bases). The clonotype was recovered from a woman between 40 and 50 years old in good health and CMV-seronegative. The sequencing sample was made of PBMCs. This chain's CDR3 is CASSYISQGEDGYTF. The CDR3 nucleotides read TGTGCCAGCAGCTACATCTCCCAGGGTGAGGATGGCTACACCTTC. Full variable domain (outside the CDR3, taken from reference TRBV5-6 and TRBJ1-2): DAGVTQSPTHLIKTRGQQVTLRCSPKSGHDTVSWYQQALGQGPQFIFQYYEEEERQRGNFPDRFSGHQFPNYSSELNVNALLLGDSALYLCASSYISQGEDGYTFGSGTRLTVV.